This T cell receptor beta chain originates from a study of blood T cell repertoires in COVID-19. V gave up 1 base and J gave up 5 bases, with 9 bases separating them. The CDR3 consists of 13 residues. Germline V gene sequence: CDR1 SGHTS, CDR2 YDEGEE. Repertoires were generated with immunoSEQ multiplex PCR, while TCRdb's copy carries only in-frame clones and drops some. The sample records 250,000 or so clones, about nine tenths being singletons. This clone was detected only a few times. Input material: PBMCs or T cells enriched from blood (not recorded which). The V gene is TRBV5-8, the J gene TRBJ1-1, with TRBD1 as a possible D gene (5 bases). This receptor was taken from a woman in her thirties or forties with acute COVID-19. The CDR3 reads CASSLQRGTEAFF. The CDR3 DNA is TGTGCCAGCAGCTTGCAGCGGGGGACTGAAGCTTTCTTT.